This TCR beta chain was retrieved from a study of blood T cell repertoires in COVID-19. Study at large: Acute-phase and convalescent COVID-19 samples originated in the United States, Italy and Spain. PBMCs, B-cell-depleted T cells, or T cells provided the cDNA or gDNA that made up the material.

Original data processing: It was from reference gene primer amplification that nucleated cell counts were estimated. Produced via immunoSEQ multiplex PCR; TCRdb's table is partial and in-frame only. Clone size and the V and J calls come from that table; the DNA yielded D and trimming. The top ten clones hold 2% to 2.5% of a sample with around 220,000 clones, over 75% of them seen once. V shed 5 bases and J shed 6 bases, with 13 bases lying between them. This CDR3 contains 14 residues. Germline CDR1 and CDR2: MNHEY and SMNVEV (reference sequence). The chain combines TRBV27 with TRBJ2-2, with D possibly matching TRBD2 (5 bases). The sample consisted of peripheral blood. The clonotype was recovered from a middle-aged woman who had recovered from COVID-19. Here the CDR3 DNA reads TGTGCCAGCAGTCGGACTCCGCAGCCCGGGGAGCTGTTTTTT. Translated: CASSRTPQPGELFF.